The 18 T cell receptor beta chains below come from one sample, sequenced in a study of blood T cell repertoires in COVID-19. The assay was immunoSEQ multiplex PCR, and TCRdb's table has in-frame clones only and misses some. The sample includes 100,000 or so clones, 85% of them seen just once. Sequenced input: peripheral blood. The receptors here all came from a woman aged 70-85 years with active or convalescent COVID-19.

V and J are TRBV3-1 (or the pseudogene TRBV3-2) and TRBJ2-5; no clear D gene. The V and J ends lost 3 bases and 3 bases respectively, with 8 bases between them. Germline CDR1 and CDR2: LGHDT and YNNKEL (reference sequence). This CDR3 is built from 13 residues. Written as DNA, the CDR3 is TGTGCCAGCAGCCACATCCCTAAAGAGACCCAGTACTTC. Its translation is CASSHIPKETQYF.

The gene calls are TRBV6-5 and TRBJ2-7, with 8 bases matching TRBD2. V trimming: 4 bases; J trimming: 2 bases; junction bases outside the gene matches: 4. CDR3 length: 14 residues. CDR1 is MNHEY, CDR2 SVGAGI, per germline. CDR3 DNA sequence: TGTGCCAGCAGTTTTCAAGCGGGGGCCTACGAGCAGTACTTC. It codes for CASSFQAGAYEQYF.

The J gene is TRBJ2-2, the V gene TRBV19; TRBD2 matches at 10 bases. The germline V gene encodes CDR1 LNHDA and CDR2 SQIVND (reference sequence). Trimming removed 6 bases from V and 5 bases from J; junction bases left unmatched: 18. The CDR3 loop spans 19 amino acids. The CDR3 coding sequence is TGTGCCAGTAGCCTGGGCCGGGTAGCGGGGGGACGGGGTACCGGGGAGCTGTTTTTT. It is translated as CASSLGRVAGGRGTGELFF.

The chain joins TRBV6-5 to TRBJ1-2; D remains unclear. V dropped 6 bases and J dropped 2 bases, with 13 bases sitting between them. Germline-derived CDR1 and CDR2 are MNHEY and SVGAGI. This CDR3 comprises 14 residues. CDR3 protein: CASSPHGGNYGYTF. The CDR3 region has the DNA TGTGCCAGCAGCCCCCATGGAGGGAACTATGGCTACACCTTC.

This chain joins TRBV7-9 and TRBJ1-2; D is unclear. Germline V CDR1 and CDR2: SEHNR, FQNEAQ (reference sequence). Trimming stripped 0 bases from V and 7 bases from J, with 15 bases between. The CDR3 loop spans 15 amino acids. The CDR3 DNA reads as TGTGCCAGCAGCTTAGCGTTAGCACCCCCCTCTGGCTACACCTTC. Translated: CASSLALAPPSGYTF. Using reference TRBV7-9 and TRBJ1-2 for the parts outside the CDR3, the full variable domain is DTGVSQNPRHKITKRGQNVTFRCDPISEHNRLYWYRQTLGQGPEFLTYFQNEAQLEKSRLLSDRFSAERPKGSFSTLEIQRTEQGDSAMYLCASSLALAPPSGYTFGSGTRLTVV.

The gene calls are TRBV10-3 and TRBJ1-3; D remains unclear. V was trimmed by 5 bases and J by 2 bases, leaving 7 bases between them. CDR3 size: 13 residues. Per the germline V gene, CDR1 is ENHRY and CDR2 is SYGVKD. The CDR3 spells CAISPPPGNTIYF. For the CDR3, the DNA is TGTGCCATCAGTCCCCCTCCTGGAAACACCATATATTTT.

The CDR3 DNA is TGTGCCAGCTCAGCAACGCGGGGATATGGCTACACCTTC. It specifies CASSATRGYGYTF. The chain links TRBV18 to TRBJ1-2; D unresolved. Germline V gene lookup returns CDR1 KGHSH and CDR2 LQKENI. Deletions cut 5 bases from V and 5 bases from J, with 12 bases between. The CDR3 runs 13 residues.

In its sample, this clone was seen a few times. This CDR3 reads CASSQARYGTGDNEQFF. In DNA, the CDR3 is TGCGCCAGCAGCCAAGCTCGATACGGGACAGGGGACAATGAGCAGTTCTTC. The chain combines TRBV4-1 with TRBJ2-1; 10 nucleotides line up with TRBD1. Germline V gene data show CDR1 as MGHRA and CDR2 as YSYEKL. V shed 1 base, J shed 5 bases, and the junction held 8 bases outside the gene matches. The CDR3 sequence is 17 residues long.

V is TRBV5-6 and J is TRBJ1-1; 8 nucleotides line up with TRBD1. The CDR3 covers 15 residues. Germline V gene sequence: CDR1 SGHDT, CDR2 YYEEEE. The V segment lost 2 bases and the J segment 10 bases; nucleotides outside the gene matches: 13. The DNA for the CDR3 is TGTGCCAGCAGCTTATGGCGCCAGGGGGCTATGGTAGCTTTCTTT. Translating gives CASSLWRQGAMVAFF.

This chain uses TRBV24-1 with TRBJ2-3; 10 bases agree with TRBD2. This CDR3 has 18 residues. The V segment lost 4 bases and the J segment 1 base; nucleotides outside the gene matches: 10. The germline CDR1 and CDR2 sequences are KGHDR and SFDVKD. CDR3 sequence (DNA): TGTGCCACCAGTGACCCCACGGTAGCGGGGGGCCGCACAGATACGCAGTATTTT. Amino acid sequence: CATSDPTVAGGRTDTQYF.

This clone was picked up a small number of times. This sequence joins TRBV18 and TRBJ1-2; unclear D gene. CDR1 and CDR2 (germline): KGHSH, LQKENI. V was pared by 1 base and J by 8 bases, with 11 bases between. The CDR3 sequence is 13 residues long. Written as DNA, the CDR3 is TGTGCCAGCTCACCACTCACAGCGGGCGGCTACACCTTC. It yields the protein CASSPLTAGGYTF.

The chain recombines TRBV5-8 with TRBJ1-1; tentatively, D is TRBD1 (6 bases). The V gene's germline CDR1 is SGHTS and CDR2 YDEGEE. The CDR3 totals 15 residues. V lost 2 bases and J 5 bases, leaving 16 bases between the germline ends. CDR3 region: CASSFASTGKTEAFF. In DNA form, the CDR3 reads TGTGCCAGCAGCTTCGCTTCGACAGGAAAGACTGAAGCTTTCTTT.

This rearrangement joins TRBV7-2 to TRBJ2-5; the match to TRBD1 covers 9 bases. The ends lost 4 bases at V and 2 bases at J; junction bases unmatched: 2. The germline CDR1 and CDR2 sequences are SGHTA and FQGNSA. There are 14 residues in the CDR3. CDR3 sequence reads: CASSSDRGQETQYF. CDR3 DNA sequence: TGTGCCAGCAGCTCAGACAGGGGGCAAGAGACCCAGTACTTC.

This clone was recorded once. V and J are TRBV7-2 and TRBJ1-2, with 7 positions matching TRBD1. CDR3 length: 12 amino acids. Germline trimming cut 5 bases from V and 12 bases from J; bases unmatched to any gene: 9. The V gene's germline CDR1 is SGHTA and CDR2 FQGNSA. The CDR3 spells CASSPGTAGNTF. CDR3 coding DNA: TGTGCCAGCAGCCCCGGGACAGCCGGGAACACCTTC.

The chain carries TRBV7-9 and TRBJ1-5; perhaps TRBD1 as D (6 bases). The V and J ends lost 2 bases and 6 bases respectively, with 17 bases between them. This CDR3 is built from 16 residues. Germline CDR1 SEHNR, CDR2 FQNEAQ (reference sequence). The CDR3 DNA reads TGTGCCAGCAGCTTACAGTCAGGGGTAGTACCTCAGCCCCAGCATTTT. It codes for CASSLQSGVVPQPQHF.

On this clone: The junction departs from the called germline gene at one end, perhaps through a read error. This sequence joins TRBV5-1 and TRBJ1-1; D is possibly TRBD1 (6 bases). Germline CDR1 reads SGHRS; CDR2 reads YFSETQ. This CDR3 comprises 15 residues. The CDR3 loop is CASSLGGTLNTEAFF. The DNA for the CDR3 is TGCGCCAGCAGTTTGGGGGGGACACTGAACACTGAAGCTTTCTTT.

The CDR3 nucleotides read TGTGCCATCAGTGAGCCGGGGACAGGGGGCGACGAGCAGTACTTC. As protein: CAISEPGTGGDEQYF. V is TRBV10-3 and J is TRBJ2-7; 12 nucleotides match TRBD1. Germline V CDR1 and CDR2: ENHRY, SYGVKD. The CDR3 is 15 amino acids. V was clipped by 2 bases and J by 5 bases; unmatched bases: 4.

V is TRBV28 and J is TRBJ1-5; TRBD1 aligns across 8 bases. Germline V gene data show CDR1 as MDHEN and CDR2 as SYDVKM. J lost 7 bases, V lost 5 bases, and 7 bases had no gene match. The CDR3 has 14 amino acids. The CDR3 sequence: CASSGQGVWQPQHF. CDR3 coding DNA: TGTGCCAGCAGTGGACAGGGTGTCTGGCAGCCCCAGCATTTT. Together with reference TRBV28 and TRBJ1-5, the CDR3 gives the full variable domain: DVKVTQSSRYLVKRTGEKVFLECVQDMDHENMFWYRQDPGLGLRLIYFSYDVKMKEKGDIPEGYSVSREKKERFSLILESASTNQTSMYLCASSGQGVWQPQHFGDGTRLSIL.